This paragraph reports one TCR beta chain. During active infection, Seattle patients enrolled and were then monitored through disease. The CDR3 totals 15 residues. Per the germline V gene, CDR1 is MDHEN and CDR2 is SYDVKM. The ends were cut back, 3 bases at V and 7 bases at J, with 16 bases in the middle. The data were taken from a study of blood T cell repertoires in COVID-19. At the level of the study: The analysed material was cDNA or gDNA that came from T cells, B-cell-depleted T cells, or PBMCs.

The method was immunoSEQ multiplex PCR; TCRdb's version includes in-frame clones alone and lacks a portion of them. Altogether 250,000 to 300,000 clones are present, 80% to 90% being singletons, with the ten largest covering 9.5% to 13%. Source material: peripheral blood. This sequence originates from a woman between 65 and 79 years old with COVID-19, enrolled during active disease. This rearrangement joins TRBV28 to TRBJ1-5; tentative D call: TRBD1 (5 bases). CDR3 coding DNA: TGTGCCAGCAGTTTGCAAGCAGGGTTTCAACAGCCCCAGCATTTT. Translation gives CASSLQAGFQQPQHF.